The text below deals with one T cell receptor beta chain. Its antigen is not identified. The data originate from a study of spatial heterogeneity in lung cancer. The study's findings and limits: Blood contained ubiquitous expanded tumor TCRs more at resection than at follow-up.

The time point is: blood at routine non-recurrence follow-up after resection. A single record per CDR3 protein comes from TCRdb applying MiXCR to the 5' RACE reads. The data contain 15,000 or so distinct CDR3 sequences, approximately 6% of them seen just once; the ten biggest clones take up over 20%. The CDR3 spans 13 residues. Trimming removed 2 bases at V and 5 bases at J, with 6 bases between. The germline gives CDR1 MDHEN, CDR2 SYDVKM. The rearrangement uses TRBV28 and TRBJ2-2, with TRBD2 as a possible D gene (5 bases). Sequenced material: PBMCs, taken at follow-up. The TCR originated in a male donor with early-stage non-small cell lung cancer. CDR3 residues: CASSLTGTGELFF. CDR3 coding DNA: TGTGCCAGCAGTTTAACGGGGACCGGGGAGCTGTTTTTT.